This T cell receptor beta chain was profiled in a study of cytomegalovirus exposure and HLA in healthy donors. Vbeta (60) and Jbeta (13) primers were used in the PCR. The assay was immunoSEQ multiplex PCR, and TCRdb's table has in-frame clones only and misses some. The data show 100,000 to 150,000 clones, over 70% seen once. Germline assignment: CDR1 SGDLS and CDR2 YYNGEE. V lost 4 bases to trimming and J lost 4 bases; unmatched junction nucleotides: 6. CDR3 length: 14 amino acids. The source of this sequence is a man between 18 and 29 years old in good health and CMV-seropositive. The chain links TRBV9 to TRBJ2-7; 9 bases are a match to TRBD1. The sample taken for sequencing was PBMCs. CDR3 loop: CASSMRQGGYEQYF. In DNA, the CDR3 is TGTGCCAGCAGCATGCGACAGGGGGGTTACGAGCAGTACTTC.